Below, 25 T cell receptor beta chains from the same sample are listed, as sequenced in a study of blood T cell repertoires in COVID-19. This table comes from immunoSEQ multiplex PCR, and its TCRdb copy is limited to in-frame clones, with some not included. This table has some 670,000 clones, about nine tenths appearing once. The material sequenced was peripheral blood. The receptors were sampled from a young woman with acute or convalescent COVID-19.

In its sample, this clone was seen once. J is TRBJ2-2 and V is TRBV19, with D uncertain. The V end was cut by 4 bases, the J end by 8 bases, with 11 bases between. Looked up from germline, CDR1 is LNHDA and CDR2 is SQIVND (reference sequence). This CDR3 region has 13 residues. CDR3 protein: CASSTGSAGELFF. Here the CDR3 DNA reads TGTGCCAGTAGTACCGGGTCCGCAGGGGAGCTGTTTTTT.

The rearrangement links TRBV3-1 (or the pseudogene TRBV3-2) to TRBJ2-7; a possible D gene is TRBD1 (6 bases). The length of the CDR3 is 14 residues. Germline V gives CDR1 LGHDT, CDR2 YNNKEL (reference sequence). V lost 3 bases and J 2 bases, leaving 11 bases between the germline ends. The CDR3 DNA sequence: TGTGCCAGCAGCCAGCCCGGGACAACCTACGAGCAGTACTTC. Translating it yields CASSQPGTTYEQYF.

In this sample, this clone turned up once. The rearrangement links TRBV18 to TRBJ1-1; a possible D gene is TRBD1 (5 bases). V was cut by 3 bases and J by 2 bases, with 16 bases left in between. Germline CDR1 reads KGHSH; CDR2 reads LQKENI. The CDR3 is 16 amino acids. In DNA, the CDR3 is TGTGCCAGCTCACCTGTTCAGCAGGGTCATAACACTGAAGCTTTCTTT. Translated: CASSPVQQGHNTEAFF. Looking up the rest from reference TRBV18 and TRBJ1-1 gives the full variable domain: NAGVMQNPRHLVRRRGQEARLRCSPMKGHSHVYWYRQLPEEGLKFMVYLQKENIIDESGMPKERFSAEFPKEGPSILRIQQVVRGDSAAYFCASSPVQQGHNTEAFFGQGTRLTVV.

The chain employs TRBV10-3 and TRBJ1-1; D unclear. V was clipped by 3 bases and J by 6 bases, with 14 bases between them. Germline V gene lookup returns CDR1 ENHRY and CDR2 SYGVKD. The CDR3 spans 14 residues. The CDR3 sequence: CAISDGVMRAEAFF. The CDR3 nucleotides read TGTGCCATCAGTGACGGGGTGATGAGGGCTGAAGCTTTCTTT.

This sequence joins TRBV27 and TRBJ1-1; no firm D call. Trimming took off 6 bases at V and 2 bases at J, with 10 bases between the two ends. The CDR3 runs to 13 residues. Germline CDR1 reads MNHEY; CDR2 reads SMNVEV (reference sequence). CDR3 protein: CASRWTGNTEAFF. DNA for the CDR3: TGTGCCAGCAGGTGGACGGGAAACACTGAAGCTTTCTTT.

The J gene is TRBJ1-6, the V gene TRBV7-8, with D maybe TRBD1 (6 bases). The V end was cut by 1 base, the J end by 10 bases, with 17 bases between. Germline values: CDR1 SGHVS, CDR2 FQNEAQ. This CDR3 has 16 residues. CDR3 coding DNA: TGTGCCAGCAGCTTAGGGCAGGGGAAAGCGGGATCACCCCTCCACTTT. Translation: CASSLGQGKAGSPLHF.

The chain uses TRBV18 and TRBJ2-3, with a tentative D call TRBD2 (5 bases). The germline V and J ends were trimmed by 3 bases and 2 bases, with 6 bases remaining between them. Per the germline V gene, CDR1 is KGHSH and CDR2 is LQKENI. The CDR3 is made up of 13 amino acids. CDR3: CASSPGITDTQYF. The CDR3 region has the DNA TGTGCCAGCTCACCCGGGATCACAGATACGCAGTATTTT. The full variable domain, with the rest looked up from reference TRBV18 and TRBJ2-3, is NAGVMQNPRHLVRRRGQEARLRCSPMKGHSHVYWYRQLPEEGLKFMVYLQKENIIDESGMPKERFSAEFPKEGPSILRIQQVVRGDSAAYFCASSPGITDTQYFGPGTRLTVL.

The J gene is TRBJ1-5, the V gene TRBV2, with D uncertain. With 7 bases removed from V and 3 bases from J, the gap between germline ends came to 10 bases. Germline CDR1 is SNHLY and CDR2 is FYNNEI. The CDR3 has 13 residues. CDR3 DNA sequence: TGTGCCAGCACGAGGGTCACCAATCAGCCCCAGCATTTT. Encoded protein: CASTRVTNQPQHF.

The V call is TRBV5-8, the J call TRBJ2-2, with 8 bases lining up with TRBD1. Looked up from germline, CDR1 is SGHTS and CDR2 is YDEGEE. Trimming at V came to 4 bases and at J to 4 bases, leaving 12 bases not matched to a gene. The CDR3 sequence is 17 residues long. For the CDR3, the DNA is TGTGCCAGCAGCCGCCGGACAGGACAGGGACGCACCGGGGAGCTGTTTTTT. This codes for CASSRRTGQGRTGELFF.

In this sample, this clone turned up a few times. The chain uses TRBV4-1 and TRBJ1-1; D not resolved. There are 14 residues in the CDR3. V was clipped by 7 bases and J by 4 bases, with 16 bases between them. CDR1 MGHRA and CDR2 YSYEKL come from the germline V gene. This CDR3 reads CASTDGVRTTEAFF. The CDR3 DNA reads as TGCGCCAGCACCGACGGGGTTCGTACCACTGAAGCTTTCTTT.

This clone was found once. This chain connects TRBV19 to TRBJ2-3; TRBD1 might be the D (6 bases). Germline values: CDR1 LNHDA, CDR2 SQIVND (reference sequence). The CDR3 contains 13 residues. Trimming shortened V by 2 bases and J by 11 bases, and 14 bases separated the two germline ends. The CDR3 DNA sequence: TGTGCCAGTAGTATAAACAGGGCAGGCGAGCAGTATTTT. It translates to CASSINRAGEQYF.

This clone was observed once. The chain uses TRBV20-1 and TRBJ1-1; the D gene is possibly TRBD1 (6 bases). The CDR3 is 12 residues long. With 3 bases removed from V and 10 bases from J, the gap between germline ends came to 15 bases. The germline CDR1 and CDR2 sequences are DFQATT and SNEGSKA (reference sequence). CDR3 loop: CSASGQFYGAFF. In DNA form, the CDR3 reads TGCAGTGCTAGTGGACAGTTTTATGGAGCTTTCTTT.

There are a few counts of this clone. This sequence joins TRBV27 and TRBJ2-1; D is perhaps TRBD1 (6 bases). Trimming left V 4 bases short and J 9 bases short, with 10 bases between. This CDR3 spans 12 amino acids. CDR1 and CDR2 from the germline V gene are MNHEY and SMNVEV (reference sequence). CDR3 sequence reads: CASSSSGVEQFF. The DNA for the CDR3 is TGTGCCAGCAGTTCCTCAGGGGTTGAGCAGTTCTTC.

The V and J genes are TRBV4-3 and TRBJ1-5, with a possible D match to TRBD1 (6 bases). The CDR3 contains 14 residues. The V gene's germline CDR1 is LGHNA and CDR2 YSLEER. The germline V and J ends were trimmed by 1 base and 4 bases, with 8 bases remaining between them. This CDR3 is CASSQGRGNQPQHF. CDR3 sequence (DNA): TGCGCCAGCAGCCAAGGCAGGGGAAATCAGCCCCAGCATTTT.

The DNA of the CDR3 is TGTGCCAGCAGCGTAGGACAAAGCGATACGCAGTATTTT. Translation gives CASSVGQSDTQYF. The chain recombines TRBV9 with TRBJ2-3; D is uncertain. The CDR3 spans 13 residues. V lost 0 bases and J 6 bases, leaving 8 bases between the germline ends. From germline, CDR1 is SGDLS and CDR2 YYNGEE. The full variable domain, rest sourced from reference TRBV9 and TRBJ2-3, is DSGVTQTPKHLITATGQRVTLRCSPRSGDLSVYWYQQSLDQGLQFLIQYYNGEERAKGNILERFSAQQFPDLHSELNLSSLELGDSALYFCASSVGQSDTQYFGPGTRLTVL.

The chain joins TRBV6-2 or TRBV6-3 to TRBJ1-1; 7 bases are shared with TRBD1. Germline trimming cut 4 bases from V and 2 bases from J; bases unmatched to any gene: 7. The length of the CDR3 is 15 residues. Germline V gives CDR1 MNHEY, CDR2 SVGEGT. The CDR3 loop reads CASSSGQLKNTEAFF. In nucleotides, the CDR3 is TGTGCCAGCAGTTCGGGACAGCTAAAAAACACTGAAGCTTTCTTT.

The chain couples TRBV4-1 to TRBJ1-1; D ambiguous. The CDR3 spans 16 residues. V shed 1 base and J shed 4 bases, with 16 bases lying between them. The germline V gene has CDR1 MGHRA and CDR2 YSYEKL. In DNA, the CDR3 is TGCGCCAGCAGCCAAGGGAAAGTCTTTGGGAGCACTGAAGCTTTCTTT. Its protein product is CASSQGKVFGSTEAFF.

This chain uses TRBV5-1 with TRBJ1-1, with D unclear. The CDR3 runs 14 residues. Trimming cost V 7 bases and J 2 bases, with 15 bases left between them. The germline CDR1 and CDR2 sequences are SGHRS and YFSETQ. The CDR3 DNA follows: TGCGCCAGCCAATCGTCCGGGAAAAACACTGAAGCTTTCTTT. Protein product: CASQSSGKNTEAFF.

The genes are TRBV10-2 and TRBJ1-2; maybe TRBD1 (6 bases). Germline V gene lookup returns CDR1 WSHSY and CDR2 SAAADI. Trimming stripped 2 bases from V and 13 bases from J, with 14 bases between. The CDR3 totals 12 residues. CDR3 in amino acids: CASSETGYGSTF. The CDR3 bases are TGCGCCAGCAGTGAGACAGGGTATGGTAGCACCTTC.

V usage is TRBV6-1 and J usage is TRBJ2-7; perhaps TRBD1 as D (5 bases). The V gene's germline CDR1 is MNHNS and CDR2 SASEGT. The CDR3 is 15 amino acids. V was cut by 0 bases and J by 4 bases, with 13 bases left in between. CDR3 nucleotides: TGTGCCAGCAGTGAAGCGGAGAGACAGTTGTACGAGCAGTACTTC. It encodes CASSEAERQLYEQYF.

V is TRBV7-3 and J is TRBJ1-1, with D unresolved. Per the germline V gene, CDR1 is SGHTA and CDR2 is FQGTGA. Deletions cut 0 bases from V and 7 bases from J, with 9 bases between. This CDR3 contains 13 residues. The CDR3 DNA follows: TGTGCCAGCAGCTTAACCAGTCGAGGTGAAGCTTTCTTT. As protein: CASSLTSRGEAFF. Filled out from reference TRBV7-3 and TRBJ1-1, the complete variable domain reads GAGVSQTPSNKVTEKGKYVELRCDPISGHTALYWYRQSLGQGPEFLIYFQGTGAADDSGLPNDRFFAVRPEGSVSTLKIQRTERGDSAVYLCASSLTSRGEAFFGQGTRLTVV.

The chain recombines TRBV18 with TRBJ1-5; 12 positions match TRBD1. V dropped 5 bases and J dropped 5; count of bases not matched to a gene: 10. This CDR3 is built from 17 residues. Germline CDR1 is KGHSH and CDR2 is LQKENI. CDR3 amino acids: CASSNQRGQGADQPQHF. The CDR3 DNA reads TGTGCCAGCTCAAACCAACGGGGACAGGGGGCGGATCAGCCCCAGCATTTT.

The V and J genes are TRBV19 and TRBJ1-4; D perhaps matches TRBD1 (6 bases). V was shortened by 1 base and J by 6 bases, with 9 bases between the two germline ends. CDR1 and CDR2 (germline): LNHDA, SQIVND (reference sequence). CDR3 length: 14 residues. The CDR3 sequence is CASSIGTVDEKLFF. CDR3 nucleotide sequence: TGTGCCAGTAGTATAGGGACAGTCGATGAAAAACTGTTTTTT. The whole variable domain, filled in from reference TRBV19 and TRBJ1-4, reads DGGITQSPKYLFRKEGQNVTLSCEQNLNHDAMYWYRQDPGQGLRLIYYSQIVNDFQKGDIAEGYSVSREKKESFPLTVTSAQKNPTAFYLCASSIGTVDEKLFFGSGTQLSVL.

V is TRBV2 and J is TRBJ2-3, with D perhaps TRBD2 (6 bases). The germline gives CDR1 SNHLY, CDR2 FYNNEI. The V and J ends lost 3 bases and 0 bases respectively, with 10 bases between them. The CDR3 covers 15 residues. CDR3 sequence: CASSDGGTSTDTQYF. For the CDR3, the DNA is TGTGCCAGCAGTGATGGGGGGACTAGCACAGATACGCAGTATTTT.

The V call is TRBV5-1, the J call TRBJ1-1; TRBD1 matches at 8 bases. The CDR3 sequence is 15 residues long. Germline CDR1 reads SGHRS; CDR2 reads YFSETQ. The V and J ends lost 3 bases and 0 bases, in that order; junction bases with no gene match: 4. CDR3: CASSWTGQVNTEAFF. CDR3 DNA: TGCGCCAGCAGCTGGACGGGACAGGTGAACACTGAAGCTTTCTTT.